Listed here are 2 T cell receptor beta chains from one sample, sequenced in a study of shared clonotypes between healthy human individuals. Profiled with immunoSEQ multiplex PCR; TCRdb holds only in-frame clones, not every one. The sample includes more than 550,000 clones, just under 75% seen only once; the top ten take under 2%. Sequenced sample: memory CD4+ T cells sorted from blood. Stated subset: CD45RA-negative fraction. Every receptor here comes from a woman aged 25-40 years in good health.

This chain connects TRBV14 to TRBJ2-7; D is unresolved. This CDR3 comprises 15 residues. The germline gives CDR1 SGHDN, CDR2 FVKESK. V shed 0 bases and J shed 2 bases, with 11 bases lying between them. CDR3 DNA: TGTGCCAGCAGCCAAGACAGAATAAGCACCTACGAGCAGTACTTC. It codes for CASSQDRISTYEQYF. The full variable domain, rest sourced from reference TRBV14 and TRBJ2-7, is EAGVTQFPSHSVIEKGQTVTLRCDPISGHDNLYWYRRVMGKEIKFLLHFVKESKQDESGMPNNRFLAERTGGTYSTLKVQPAELEDSGVYFCASSQDRISTYEQYFGPGTRLTVT.

The V and J genes are TRBV6-5 and TRBJ1-2; D is possibly TRBD1 (5 bases). Trimming removed 9 bases at V and 3 bases at J, with 17 bases between. Germline V lookup: CDR1 MNHEY, CDR2 SVGAGI. The CDR3 is 14 residues long. The CDR3 DNA sequence: TGTGCCAGTCTTGCCCCGGGACGGGACTATGGCTACACCTTC. This codes for CASLAPGRDYGYTF.